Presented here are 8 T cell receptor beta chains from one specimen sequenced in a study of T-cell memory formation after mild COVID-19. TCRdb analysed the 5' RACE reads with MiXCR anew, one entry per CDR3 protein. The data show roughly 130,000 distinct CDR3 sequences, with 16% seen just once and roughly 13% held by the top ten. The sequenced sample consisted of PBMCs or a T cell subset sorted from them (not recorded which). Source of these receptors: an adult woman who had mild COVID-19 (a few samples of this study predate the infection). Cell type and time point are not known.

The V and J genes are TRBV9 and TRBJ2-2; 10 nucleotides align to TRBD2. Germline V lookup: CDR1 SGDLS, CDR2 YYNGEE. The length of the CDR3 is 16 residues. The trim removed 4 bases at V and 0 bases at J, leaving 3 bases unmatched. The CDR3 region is CASSYLAGANTGELFF. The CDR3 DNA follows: TGTGCCAGCAGCTACCTAGCGGGAGCGAACACCGGGGAGCTGTTTTTT.

CDR3 DNA sequence: TGTGCCAGCAGCTTAGATCGTTCACCCCTCCACTTT. It yields the protein CASSLDRSPLHF. The chain joins TRBV7-9 to TRBJ1-6, with D unresolved. The V gene's germline CDR1 is SEHNR and CDR2 FQNEAQ (reference sequence). The length of the CDR3 is 12 residues. Trimming took off 1 base at V and 9 bases at J, with 4 bases between the two ends.

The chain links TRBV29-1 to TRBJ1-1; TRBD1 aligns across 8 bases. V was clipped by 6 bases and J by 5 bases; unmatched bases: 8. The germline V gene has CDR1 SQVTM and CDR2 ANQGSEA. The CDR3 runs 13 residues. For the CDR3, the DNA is TGCAGCGTCCACGGACAGGGTAAGACTGAAGCTTTCTTT. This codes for CSVHGQGKTEAFF.

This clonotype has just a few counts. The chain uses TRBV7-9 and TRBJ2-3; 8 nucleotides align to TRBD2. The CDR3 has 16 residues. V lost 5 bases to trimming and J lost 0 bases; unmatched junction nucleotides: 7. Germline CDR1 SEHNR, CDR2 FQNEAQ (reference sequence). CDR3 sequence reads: CASSPGVAGSTDTQYF. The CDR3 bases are TGTGCCAGCAGCCCCGGGGTAGCGGGGAGCACAGATACGCAGTATTTT.

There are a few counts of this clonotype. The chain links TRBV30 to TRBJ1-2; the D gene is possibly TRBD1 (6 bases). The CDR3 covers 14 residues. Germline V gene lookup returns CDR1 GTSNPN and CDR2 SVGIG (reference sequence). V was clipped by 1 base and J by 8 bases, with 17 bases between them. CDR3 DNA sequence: TGTGCCTGGAGTGCCTCCGGGACAAAACTAGGCTACACCTTC. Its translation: CAWSASGTKLGYTF.

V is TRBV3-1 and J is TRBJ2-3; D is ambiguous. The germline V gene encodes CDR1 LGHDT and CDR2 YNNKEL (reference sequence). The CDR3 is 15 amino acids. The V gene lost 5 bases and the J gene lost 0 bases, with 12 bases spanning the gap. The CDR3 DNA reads TGTGCCAGCAGCTCCGAGCGCATTAGCACAGATACGCAGTATTTT. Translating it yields CASSSERISTDTQYF.

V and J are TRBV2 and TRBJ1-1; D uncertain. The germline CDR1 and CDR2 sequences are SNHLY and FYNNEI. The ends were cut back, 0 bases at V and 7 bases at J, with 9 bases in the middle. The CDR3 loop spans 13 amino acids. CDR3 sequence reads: CASSEARVGEAFF. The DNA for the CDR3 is TGTGCCAGCAGTGAAGCTCGTGTGGGTGAAGCTTTCTTT. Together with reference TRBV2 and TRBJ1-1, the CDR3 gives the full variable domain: EPEVTQTPSHQVTQMGQEVILRCVPISNHLYFYWYRQILGQKVEFLVSFYNNEISEKSEIFDDQFSVERPDGSNFTLKIRSTKLEDSAMYFCASSEARVGEAFFGQGTRLTVV.

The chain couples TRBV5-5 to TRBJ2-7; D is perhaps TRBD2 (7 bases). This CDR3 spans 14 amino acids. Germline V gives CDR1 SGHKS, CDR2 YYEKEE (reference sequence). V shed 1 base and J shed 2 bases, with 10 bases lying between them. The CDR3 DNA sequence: TGTGCCAGCAGCTTGACAGGGACTACCTACGAGCAGTACTTC. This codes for CASSLTGTTYEQYF.